The sequence of this T cell receptor (beta chain) was determined in a study of naive and memory T cell subsets. Findings of the study overall: TCR transcript changes with activation or differentiation may affect this RNA method.

Amplification of ligated cDNA took four PCR rounds with SP2 and nested alpha and beta constant primers. Using its own MiXCR run on the UMI-ligation and nested PCR reads, TCRdb lists one record per CDR3 protein. The repertoire holds roughly 13,000 distinct CDR3 sequences, with under 6.5% as singletons. Germline lookup yields CDR1 SNHLY and CDR2 FYNNEI. V trimming: 5 bases; J trimming: 3 bases; junction bases outside the gene matches: 15. CDR3 length: 19 amino acids. This clonotype was observed at least ten times. Its target is unknown. Noted treatment: skin biopsy from PPD injection site in Mantoux-positive individual. A UMI-containing oligonucleotide was joined by 3' ligation to the TCR cDNA template. Individuals with a positive Mantoux test gave biopsies from PPD-injected skin. Unsorted total RNA, about 1 to 1000 ng, was DNase treated before reverse transcription.

The clonotype was recovered from an adult in good health. J is TRBJ2-1 and V is TRBV2; 11 bases line up with TRBD2. The starting material was skin, obtained from a tuberculin skin test site. The CDR3 spells CASSYSGGANYYYYNEQFF. The CDR3 bases are TGTGCCAGCAGTTATAGCGGGGGGGCTAACTACTACTACTACAATGAGCAGTTCTTC.